This TCR beta chain came from a study of Ad26.COV2.S vaccination and SARS-CoV-2 variants. Study in general: The study gave Ad26.COV2.S intramuscularly, once or twice 56 days apart.

Overall study results and limits: The TCR-based breadth and depth measures might underestimate overall T cell responses.

Treatment in this sample: some 19 received Ad26.COV2.S at low or high dose, single or two shots; several received placebo; per-sample allocation not given. Day 63 after the first injection of vaccine or placebo was the sampling time. With respect to this clone: Its specificity is not known.

Germline CDR1 SEHNR, CDR2 FQNEAQ (reference sequence). With V trimmed by 5 bases and J by 4 bases, 4 bases remained unmatched. CDR3 length: 13 residues. Assay used: immunoSEQ multiplex PCR; TCRdb lists only in-frame clones, some missing. Here the sample spans roughly 300,000 clones, about 89% being singletons. V is TRBV7-9 and J is TRBJ1-1; 7 bases fit TRBD1. Specimen: peripheral blood, collected in a trial of Ad26.COV2.S vaccine versus placebo. This TCR came from a person aged 18 to 59 who received the Ad26.COV2.S COVID-19 vaccine or a placebo. This CDR3 is CASSISGGTEAFF. The DNA of the CDR3 is TGTGCCAGCAGCATCTCAGGGGGCACTGAAGCTTTCTTT.